The TCR beta chain described here comes from a study of T cells after yellow fever vaccination (dated by TCRdb to between 2018 and 2020). In the study overall: The SMART-Seq v4 Ultra Low Input RNA kit was used to prepare libraries from fractions with low cell numbers. To follow T-cell clones before and after primary and booster YFV17D yellow fever vaccination, bulk TCR alpha and beta repertoires were sequenced over time. Blood samples were taken at several timepoints before and after primary and secondary immunization, and bulk PBMC replicates and cell subsets were isolated. Two healthy male donors made up the cohort, one aged 18 to 30 years and the other aged 30 to 40 years. Beyond this particular receptor, the publication reports: A small share of clonotypes was detected in both CD4 and CD8 compartments, with the overlap likely arising from convergent recombination. Only a couple of donors were included in the study, so the extent to which the findings can be generalized is limited. Computational filtering was needed because FACS-sorted repertoires could contain abundant contaminating clonotypes from the bulk population. The secondary T-cell response was found to be weaker but faster than the primary response, with a peak reached on day 5 rather than on day 15. Most clones expanded after primary vaccination were re-detected after the booster (96% of CD4 and approximately 88% of CD8), suggesting broad memory maintenance.

This clonotype was recorded many times. This receptor's antigen is unknown. No quality values exist for individual bases; no much larger clone is one base distant. V is cut by 0 bases and J by 1 base, and the space between the germline ends is 11 bases. CDR3 length: 16 amino acids, cysteine to phenylalanine. Just CDR3 DNA is preserved here, 48 bases in frame from base 1. Taken from the germline V gene (reference sequence), the CDR1 and CDR2 loops are SGHKS and YYEKEE. Sequencer: Illumina NovaSeq 6000. Synthesis of TCR cDNA relied on 5'RACE template switching, a step that introduced a universal primer site along with unique molecular identifiers. Priming for cDNA synthesis came from both the TCR alpha and TCR beta constant segments. Library amplification used two PCR steps, and the second PCR step added sample barcodes and sequencing adapters. Sequencing of libraries was performed on Illumina HiSeq 2500 (2x100 bp) or NovaSeq (2x150 bp). The published analysis was carried out like this. Demultiplexing of reads and collapsing into UMI consensus sequences were performed with MIGEC, and V(D)J alignment was carried out with MiXCR. Vaccine-responding clonotypes were defined with edgeR using replicate PBMC samples, requiring FDR below 0.01 and a log2 fold change above 5 up to day 15. CD4 or CD8 identity was assigned to each bulk clonotype according to whether the clonotype was present at higher abundance in the sequenced CD4 repertoire or the sequenced CD8 repertoire. The raw public data were reprocessed by TCRdb itself: fastp quality trimming at Q25, MiXCR clonotype calling, in-frame beta chains only. CDR3 protein sequences are deduplicated, and each keeps its most common genes and DNA. For this entry, the V and J calls and clone size follow TCRdb and not the study's own pipeline. In this sample the table shows 180,000 or so distinct CDR3 sequences, roughly 11% of which occur a single time. Jointly, the top ten make up less than 40% of the sample.

The meaning of the sample's treatment or condition label: live attenuated yellow fever vaccine strain. PBMCs were isolated from peripheral blood using a standard Ficoll-Paque protocol. Dynabeads CD4 and CD8 positive selection kits were used to isolate CD4 and CD8 T-cell fractions. TriZol was used to extract RNA from bulk PBMCs, CD4 and CD8 fractions, and dextramer-positive and dextramer-negative fractions. Sequenced material: CD8+ T cells sorted from PBMCs, taken 15 days after the yellow fever booster vaccination. The V and J genes are TRBV5-5 and TRBJ2-1; TRBD1 is a weak D gene call, 6 bases matching. The receptor's source is a man between 18 and 35 years old who received the YFV17D yellow fever vaccine. The nucleotides are TGTGCCAGCAGCTTGGGGGCAGGGGCATCCTACAATGAGCAGTTCTTC. Its coded protein is CASSLGAGASYNEQFF.